A single sample gave rise to the 15 T cell receptor beta chains below, sequenced in a study of cytomegalovirus exposure and HLA in healthy donors. Both 60 Vbeta primers and 13 Jbeta primers went into the PCR. Libraries were prepared by immunoSEQ multiplex PCR; TCRdb keeps only in-frame clonotypes and omits some of them. This table holds 98,000 or so clones, roughly four fifths found once. The sample consisted of PBMCs. These receptors originate from a female donor in good health and CMV-seronegative.

The V gene is TRBV19, the J gene TRBJ1-5; 10 bases line up with TRBD1. From germline, CDR1 is LNHDA and CDR2 SQIVND (reference sequence). Trimming took 6 bases from V and 1 from J; bases not matched to a gene: 6. The CDR3 consists of 16 residues. This CDR3 is CASRGTGVRSNQPQHF. The CDR3 coding sequence is TGTGCCAGTAGGGGGACAGGGGTAAGGAGCAATCAGCCCCAGCATTTT.

The gene calls are TRBV5-1 and TRBJ1-1; 7 bases match TRBD1. The CDR3 contains 16 residues. Germline-derived CDR1 and CDR2 are SGHRS and YFSETQ. V lost 0 bases, J lost 1 base, and 6 bases stayed unmatched. CDR3 nucleotides: TGCGCCAGCAGCTTGGAGACAGGGAATCAGAACACTGAAGCTTTCTTT. Its translation: CASSLETGNQNTEAFF.

V usage is TRBV30 and J usage is TRBJ2-7, with D unresolved. The CDR3 has 15 amino acids. Germline V lookup: CDR1 GTSNPN, CDR2 SVGIG (reference sequence). With 0 bases removed from V and 6 bases from J, the gap between germline ends came to 18 bases. The CDR3 here is CAWSVRLKDGGEQYF. The CDR3 DNA reads TGTGCCTGGAGTGTACGACTCAAAGACGGTGGCGAGCAGTACTTC.

The chain employs TRBV5-6 and TRBJ2-2, with 8 nucleotides matching TRBD2. There are 16 residues in the CDR3. The junction had 10 bases not matched to a gene; V was cut back by 1 base and J by 8 bases. The germline V gene has CDR1 SGHDT and CDR2 YYEEEE. The CDR3 protein is CASSLRLANLRGELFF. The CDR3 nucleotides read TGTGCCAGCAGCTTGAGACTAGCGAACCTGCGAGGGGAGCTGTTTTTT.

This chain uses TRBV5-1 with TRBJ1-1; the D is unclear. CDR3 length: 13 amino acids. The V gene lost 0 bases and the J gene lost 2 bases, with 5 bases spanning the gap. The germline V gene encodes CDR1 SGHRS and CDR2 YFSETQ. CDR3 coding DNA: TGCGCCAGCAGCTTGGCAGTAAACACTGAAGCTTTCTTT. It encodes CASSLAVNTEAFF. The complete variable domain, with remaining parts taken from reference TRBV5-1 and TRBJ1-1, reads KAGVTQTPRYLIKTRGQQVTLSCSPISGHRSVSWYQQTPGQGLQFLFEYFSETQRNKGNFPGRFSGRQFSNSRSEMNVSTLELGDSALYLCASSLAVNTEAFFGQGTRLTVV.

The chain is built from TRBV19 and TRBJ1-4; perhaps TRBD1 as D (6 bases). Per the germline V gene, CDR1 is LNHDA and CDR2 is SQIVND (reference sequence). V lost 7 bases and J lost 8, with 17 bases in between. The CDR3 has 14 amino acids. The CDR3 DNA is TGTGCCAGTACCAACCTACAGGGTTGGGAAAAACTGTTTTTT. Translating it yields CASTNLQGWEKLFF. The whole variable domain, filled in from reference TRBV19 and TRBJ1-4, reads DGGITQSPKYLFRKEGQNVTLSCEQNLNHDAMYWYRQDPGQGLRLIYYSQIVNDFQKGDIAEGYSVSREKKESFPLTVTSAQKNPTAFYLCASTNLQGWEKLFFGSGTQLSVL.

The V and J genes are TRBV6-1 and TRBJ2-1, with TRBD2 matching over 9 bases. CDR1 is MNHNS, CDR2 SASEGT, per germline. CDR3 length: 17 amino acids. V lost 3 bases to trimming and J lost 3 bases; unmatched junction nucleotides: 9. CDR3 nucleotide sequence: TGTGCCAGCAGTGATATGGCTAGCGGGGACCACTACAATGAGCAGTTCTTC. It codes for CASSDMASGDHYNEQFF.

CDR3 in amino acids: CASSNRTGVGAEAFF. The CDR3 DNA is TGCGCCAGCAGCAACCGGACAGGGGTGGGGGCTGAAGCTTTCTTT. The chain has TRBV5-1 and TRBJ1-1; 9 bases are shared with TRBD1. Germline CDR1 reads SGHRS; CDR2 reads YFSETQ. V was pared by 4 bases and J by 6 bases, with 10 bases of the junction left unmatched. CDR3 length equals 15 residues.

The CDR3 region has the DNA TGTGCCTGGAGTACAGGGGTTGGAAGGGAGACCCAGTACTTC. Amino acid sequence: CAWSTGVGRETQYF. The chain combines TRBV30 with TRBJ2-5; 7 nucleotides agree with TRBD1. The J segment lost 5 bases and the V segment lost 2 bases, leaving 8 bases of the junction unmatched. The V gene's germline CDR1 is GTSNPN and CDR2 SVGIG (reference sequence). CDR3 length: 14 residues.

V is TRBV7-2 and J is TRBJ2-1; 10 nucleotides line up with TRBD1. Germline V gene data show CDR1 as SGHTA and CDR2 as FQGNSA. Trimming took 1 base from V and 4 from J; bases not matched to a gene: 4. The CDR3 consists of 16 residues. CDR3 in amino acids: CASSLVWDRGYNEQFF. As DNA, the CDR3 is TGTGCCAGCAGCTTAGTATGGGACAGGGGATACAATGAGCAGTTCTTC.

The V gene is TRBV7-8, the J gene TRBJ2-1; possible D gene TRBD1, 6 bases. Germline values: CDR1 SGHVS, CDR2 FQNEAQ. V dropped 1 base and J dropped 9 bases, with 19 bases sitting between them. The CDR3 is made up of 16 amino acids. The CDR3 DNA is TGTGCCAGCAGCTTAGATTGGGGGCTAGCAGCAGCTGAGCAGTTCTTC. This gives the protein CASSLDWGLAAAEQFF. The full variable domain, in which reference TRBV7-8 and TRBJ2-1 provide the parts outside the CDR3, is GAGVSQSPRYKVAKRGQDVALRCDPISGHVSLFWYQQALGQGPEFLTYFQNEAQLDKSGLPSDRFFAERPEGSVSTLKIQRTQQEDSAVYLCASSLDWGLAAAEQFFGPGTRLTVL.

The V gene is TRBV19, the J gene TRBJ2-1, with 9 positions matching TRBD2. V dropped 3 bases and J dropped 7; count of bases not matched to a gene: 7. Germline lookup yields CDR1 LNHDA and CDR2 SQIVND (reference sequence). This CDR3 is 15 amino acids long. The CDR3 DNA reads as TGTGCCAGTAGTATCGGCGGGGGGGCCGTTAATGAGCAGTTCTTC. This codes for CASSIGGGAVNEQFF.

The rearrangement uses TRBV19 and TRBJ2-7; 8 nucleotides match TRBD1. The CDR3 length is 15 residues. Germline V gene sequence: CDR1 LNHDA, CDR2 SQIVND (reference sequence). After removal of 3 bases from V and 4 bases from J, the junction contained 8 bases not matched to a gene. For the CDR3, the DNA is TGTGCCAGTAGTATGACCGGGACAGGCTTTTACGAGCAGTACTTC. This gives the protein CASSMTGTGFYEQYF.

This chain joins TRBV11-2 and TRBJ1-1; perhaps TRBD1 as D (5 bases). V lost 4 bases to trimming and J lost 7 bases, with 10 bases between them. Germline assignment: CDR1 SGHAT and CDR2 FQNNGV. This CDR3 has 12 amino acids. CDR3 protein: CASSSTTVEAFF. The CDR3 coding sequence is TGTGCCAGCAGCTCGACGACAGTTGAAGCTTTCTTT.

This clone was seen a single time. CDR3: CASSRPGQGTYEQYF. The CDR3 DNA reads TGCGCCAGCAGCCGGCCGGGACAGGGGACCTACGAGCAGTACTTC. J is TRBJ2-7 and V is TRBV4-1; 10 bases line up with TRBD1. V shed 4 bases, J shed 2 bases, and the junction held 5 bases outside the gene matches. Germline loops: CDR1 MGHRA, CDR2 YSYEKL. The CDR3 has 15 residues.